This T cell receptor beta chain was found in a study of blood T cell repertoires in COVID-19. Study overall: Sources were T cells, B-cell-depleted T cells, or PBMCs; the material itself was cDNA or gDNA.

Source study methods: Amplification of reference gene primers was used by the study to estimate nucleated cell counts. Generated by immunoSEQ multiplex PCR, the TCRdb table keeps only in-frame clones and is missing some. V and J calls and clone size are those listed in that table; D and trimming were worked out from the DNA. The sample shows a few hundred thousand clones, 89% of them seen only once. Germline V lookup: CDR1 SGHVS, CDR2 FNYEAQ. V lost 5 bases and J lost 9, with 8 bases in between. CDR3 size: 12 residues. The receptor's source is a man aged 50-59 years with acute or convalescent COVID-19. The chain recombines TRBV7-6 with TRBJ1-6; D may be TRBD1 (5 bases). The sample comprised peripheral blood. The CDR3 DNA follows: TGTGCCAGCAGCGGGGACTCTTCACCCCTCCACTTT. This sequence encodes CASSGDSSPLHF.